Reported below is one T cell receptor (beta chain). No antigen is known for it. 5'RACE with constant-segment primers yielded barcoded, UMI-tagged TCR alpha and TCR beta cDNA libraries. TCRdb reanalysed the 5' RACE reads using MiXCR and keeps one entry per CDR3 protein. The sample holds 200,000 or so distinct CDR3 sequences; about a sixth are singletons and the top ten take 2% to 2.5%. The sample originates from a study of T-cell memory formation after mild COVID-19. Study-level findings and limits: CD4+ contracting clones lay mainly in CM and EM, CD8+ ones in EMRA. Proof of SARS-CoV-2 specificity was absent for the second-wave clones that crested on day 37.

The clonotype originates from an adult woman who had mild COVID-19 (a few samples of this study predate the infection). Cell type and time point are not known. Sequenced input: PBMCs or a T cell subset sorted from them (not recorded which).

CDR3 amino acids: CASTRGDGGYTF. DNA of the CDR3: TGTGCCAGCACCCGAGGGGATGGAGGCTACACCTTC. The chain is built from TRBV6-2 or TRBV6-3 and TRBJ1-2; a weak D match, TRBD1 (5 bases). V dropped 7 bases and J dropped 8 bases, with 14 bases sitting between them. The CDR3 is made up of 12 amino acids. Germline V gives CDR1 MNHEY, CDR2 SVGEGT.